A selection of T cell receptor beta chains follows, all from one sample in a study of T cell responses to AZD1222 COVID-19 vaccine. Using immunoSEQ multiplex PCR, the repertoire was profiled, and TCRdb retains in-frame clones only, with some absent. Among about 75,000 clones listed, 88% were seen once. This specimen consisted of peripheral blood, obtained 28 days after the second dose of the MenACWY control vaccine. These receptors were obtained from an adult who received the MenACWY meningococcal vaccine as a control. Each CDR3 is given with its conserved first and last residue. The D gene is left open where the match is weak. Clone size is given for some rows only: seen once, a few or many times, or a class if the clone is expanded.

once TRBJ2-7 TRBD1 TRBV4-2 TGTGCCAGCAGCCTCGGGACAGTAGGGCCCTACGAGCAGTACTTC CASSLGTVGPYEQYF
once TRBJ2-3 . TRBV5-1 TGCGCCAGCAGCTTGGCGGGGGACAGCTTAAACACAGATACGCAGTATTTT CASSLAGDSLNTDTQYF
few TRBJ2-5 TRBD1 TRBV25-1 TGTGCCAGCAGTGATACGGGACAGATTCAAGAGACCCAGTACTTC CASSDTGQIQETQYF
. TRBJ1-1 . TRBV6-5 TGTGCCAGCAGTTCCCTGACAGGGAACACTGAAGCTTTCTTT CASSSLTGNTEAFF
. TRBJ2-6 . TRBV2 TGTGCCAGCAGGACCCCCAGCTCTGGGGCCAACGTCCTGACTTTC CASRTPSSGANVLTF
few TRBJ1-5 . TRBV7-2 TGTGCCAGCAGCTTAGCGTCAGAGAATCAGCCCCAGCATTTT CASSLASENQPQHF
. TRBJ1-5 . TRBV5-5 TGTGCCAGCAGCTTGGCGGGACCGGAGCAGCCCCAGCATTTT CASSLAGPEQPQHF
. TRBJ1-2 . TRBV3-1/TRBV3-2 TGTGCCAGCAGCCAAGGCCAGGGGATCGACTATGGCTACACCTTC CASSQGQGIDYGYTF
few TRBJ1-5 . TRBV7-2 TGTGCCAGCAGCTTAGCTCCCGACGGGGCTAATCAGCCCCAGCATTTT CASSLAPDGANQPQHF
. TRBJ2-7 TRBD2 TRBV19 TGTGCCAGTAGTATTACTACGCGGGGGGCCTTATCCTACGAGCAGTACTTC CASSITTRGALSYEQYF
. TRBJ1-5 . TRBV6-2/TRBV6-3 TGTGCCAGCAGCAAACGGGCTGTGGGGAGCAATCAGCCCCAGCATTTT CASSKRAVGSNQPQHF
. TRBJ1-1 . TRBV5-5 TGTGCCAGCAGCTTGGCCGGGGGGAACACTGAAGCTTTCTTT CASSLAGGNTEAFF
. TRBJ2-2 . TRBV19 TGTGCCAGCACGGGGACACAGGGCGGCGCCGGGGAGCTGTTTTTT CASTGTQGGAGELFF
. TRBJ2-3 . TRBV6-6 TGTGCCAGCATAAGGGGAACAGATACGCAGTATTTT CASIRGTDTQYF
. TRBJ1-1 . TRBV19 TGTGCCAGTATTAAGCCCGGGACGAGGAACACTGAAGCTTTCTTT CASIKPGTRNTEAFF
few TRBJ1-5 . TRBV2 TGTGCCAGCATTAGAGATTACAATCAGCCCCAGCATTTT CASIRDYNQPQHF